This TCR beta chain was captured in a study of OX40 agonist ivuxolimab in advanced cancers. The table came from immunoSEQ multiplex PCR; TCRdb's copy has only in-frame clones and leaves some out. The data contain nearly 85,000 clones, roughly 85% of them singletons. Study-wide results and limits: Some patients without response likewise showed low normalized clonal expansion. Expanded clones belonging to CD8+ T cells outnumbered, on average, those of CD4+.

As concerns this clone: Its antigen is not known. The sample holds other DNA sequences that translate to the same CDR3.

Autoimmune disease history or systemic immunosuppression meant exclusion. This sequence was found in an adult with an advanced solid tumor such as melanoma, head and neck, liver or kidney cancer. This specimen was CD4+ or CD8+ T cells sorted from blood, taken in a trial of the OX40 agonist ivuxolimab.

CDR3 bases: TGTGCCAGCAGTGAGGGACTCGCCAACACTGAAGCTTTCTTT. Its protein is CASSEGLANTEAFF. V and J are TRBV6-1 and TRBJ1-1, with D maybe TRBD1 (5 bases). Germline assignment: CDR1 MNHNS and CDR2 SASEGT. The ends were cut back, 3 bases at V and 2 bases at J, with 10 bases in the middle. The CDR3 has 14 amino acids.